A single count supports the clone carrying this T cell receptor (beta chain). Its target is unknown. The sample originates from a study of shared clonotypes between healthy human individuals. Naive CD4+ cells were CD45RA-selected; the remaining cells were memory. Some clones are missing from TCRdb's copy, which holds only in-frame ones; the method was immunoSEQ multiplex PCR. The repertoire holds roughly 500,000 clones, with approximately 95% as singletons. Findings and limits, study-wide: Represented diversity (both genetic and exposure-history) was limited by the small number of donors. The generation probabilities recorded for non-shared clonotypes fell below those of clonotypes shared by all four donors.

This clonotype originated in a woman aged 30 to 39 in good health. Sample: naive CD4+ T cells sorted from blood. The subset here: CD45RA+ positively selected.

The CDR3 region is CASSQTGTRSHEQYF. The CDR3 DNA is TGTGCCAGCAGTCAAACCGGGACTAGAAGCCACGAGCAGTACTTC. This sequence joins TRBV28 and TRBJ2-7, with 8 nucleotides matching TRBD2. J lost 5 bases, V lost 5 bases, and 11 bases had no gene match. The CDR3 is 15 amino acids. Looked up from germline, CDR1 is MDHEN and CDR2 is SYDVKM.